The 18 T cell receptor beta chains listed next were all sequenced from one sample in a study of T cells in Graves' hyperthyroidism and ophthalmopathy (dated by TCRdb to about 2019). Preparation of the library involved multiplex PCR. Sequencing used an Illumina HiSeq 2000. The TCR beta CDR3 regions were amplified from the RNA transcripts. The first round of RT-PCR for the TCR CDR3 was performed with the HTBI primer set and the Qiagen OneStep RT-PCR kit. TCRdb ran its own pipeline on the public reads, namely fastp trimming at Q25 and MiXCR clone calling, and kept in-frame beta chains. Every CDR3 protein is listed once, alongside the most common genes and DNA of its rows. The sample data list around 600,000 distinct CDR3 sequences, and around 13% of these were observed just once. The top ten clones comprise approximately 13% of the sample. Specimen: blood. These receptors were obtained from a woman in her fifties or sixties with Graves' ophthalmopathy.

This clonotype has just a few counts. The V gene is TRBV19, the J gene TRBJ1-1, with D unclear. The CDR3 has 15 amino acids. Per germline, CDR1 LNHDA and CDR2 SQIVND (reference sequence). V was trimmed by 6 bases and J by 1 base, leaving 15 bases between them. The CDR3 is CASSTNFVQNTEAFF. The CDR3 nucleotides are TGTGCCAGTAGCACCAACTTTGTTCAGAACACTGAAGCTTTCTTT.

There are many counts of this clonotype. CDR3 sequence (DNA): TGTGCCAGCAGTTTAGGGGGCGCGGGTACTGAAGCTTTCTTT. It codes for CASSLGGAGTEAFF. The chain is built from TRBV28 and TRBJ1-1; D is possibly TRBD1 (6 bases). V was pared by 2 bases and J by 5 bases, with 12 bases between. This CDR3 comprises 14 residues. CDR1 and CDR2 from the germline V gene are MDHEN and SYDVKM.

This sequence joins TRBV27 and TRBJ2-1; 11 nucleotides align to TRBD2. Trimming at V came to 6 bases and at J to 5 bases, leaving 9 bases not matched to a gene. The CDR3 runs to 16 residues. Looked up from germline, CDR1 is MNHEY and CDR2 is SMNVEV (reference sequence). CDR3 residues: CASRARLAGRNNEQFF. The CDR3 DNA is TGTGCCAGCAGGGCCCGACTAGCGGGAAGGAACAATGAGCAGTTCTTC.

The CDR3 DNA follows: TGTGCCAGCAGCTTGGGTCTGGCTAGCGGGAGTGAGACCCAGTACTTC. It specifies CASSLGLASGSETQYF. This rearrangement joins TRBV5-4 to TRBJ2-5, with 10 bases lining up with TRBD2. Germline V lookup: CDR1 SGHNT, CDR2 YYREEE (reference sequence). The CDR3 runs 16 residues. V was clipped by 0 bases and J by 5 bases; unmatched bases: 7. Filled out from reference TRBV5-4 and TRBJ2-5, the complete variable domain reads ETGVTQSPTHLIKTRGQQVTLRCSSQSGHNTVSWYQQALGQGPQFIFQYYREEENGRGNFPPRFSGLQFPNYSSELNVNALELDDSALYLCASSLGLASGSETQYFGPGTRLLVL.

The table lists this clonotype with many counts. This sequence joins TRBV2 and TRBJ2-7; no firm D call. CDR1 SNHLY and CDR2 FYNNEI come from the germline V gene. V was trimmed by 11 bases and J by 4 bases, leaving 21 bases between them. The CDR3 is 14 residues long. CDR3 DNA: TGTGCCTCTACCCACCTAGAGGACGGGTACGAGCAGTACTTC. Residues: CASTHLEDGYEQYF.

CDR3 loop: CATSRDGGIRTDTQYF. The CDR3, as DNA: TGTGCCACCAGCAGAGATGGGGGGATTCGGACAGATACGCAGTATTTT. The chain uses TRBV15 and TRBJ2-3, with D possibly TRBD2 on 6 matching bases. The germline V gene encodes CDR1 LNHNV and CDR2 YYDKDF (reference sequence). V was clipped by 0 bases and J by 3 bases, with 13 bases between them. The CDR3 runs 16 residues.

The J gene is TRBJ1-2, the V gene TRBV6-5, with no clear D. V shed 0 bases and J shed 8 bases, with 22 bases lying between them. This CDR3 contains 17 residues. The germline CDR1 and CDR2 sequences are MNHEY and SVGAGI. The CDR3 DNA reads TGTGCCAGCAGTTACTCGCTTTCCCTTCTGGGGAAAGGAGGCTACACCTTC. It encodes CASSYSLSLLGKGGYTF.

In this sample, this clonotype turned up a few times. The chain is built from TRBV20-1 and TRBJ2-5; D ambiguous. The CDR3 has 13 amino acids. Germline CDR1 and CDR2: DFQATT and SNEGSKA (reference sequence). V gave up 4 bases and J gave up 3 bases, with 12 bases separating them. The CDR3 here is CSATSSRKETQYF. DNA for the CDR3: TGCAGTGCTACTTCATCACGAAAAGAGACCCAGTACTTC.

V is TRBV28 and J is TRBJ1-5; possibly TRBD1 for D (6 bases). Trimming cost V 7 bases and J 6 bases, with 10 bases left between them. The CDR3 extends over 12 amino acids. Germline CDR1 MDHEN, CDR2 SYDVKM. Written as DNA, the CDR3 is TGTGCCAGCACCCAGGGGCCTCAGCCCCAGCATTTT. Translation: CASTQGPQPQHF.

This clonotype has just a few counts. This rearrangement joins TRBV9 to TRBJ2-7; D not resolved. The ends were cut back, 1 base at V and 0 bases at J, with 8 bases in the middle. This CDR3 has 14 residues. Germline lookup yields CDR1 SGDLS and CDR2 YYNGEE. The CDR3, as DNA: TGTGCCAGCAGCGTACTCCCAAACTCCTACGAGCAGTACTTC. Residues: CASSVLPNSYEQYF.

V is TRBV30 and J is TRBJ2-3; D may be TRBD1 or TRBD2 (5 bases each). Germline CDR1 reads GTSNPN; CDR2 reads SVGIG (reference sequence). This CDR3 has 14 residues. V gave up 3 bases and J gave up 3 bases, with 13 bases separating them. The CDR3 DNA sequence: TGTGCCTGGAGCGCTGGGGGTACGACAGATACGCAGTATTTT. Its translation is CAWSAGGTTDTQYF.

DNA for the CDR3: TGTGCCAGCAGGCGGACTAGCGGGATTAGGACCGGGGAGCTGTTTTTT. Encoded protein: CASRRTSGIRTGELFF. The chain carries TRBV28 and TRBJ2-2; 12 bases are a match to TRBD2. Trimming removed 6 bases from V and 5 bases from J; junction bases left unmatched: 7. Germline CDR1 and CDR2: MDHEN and SYDVKM. The CDR3 totals 16 residues.

The chain has TRBV5-1 and TRBJ2-5; D is perhaps TRBD1 (5 bases). Germline assignment: CDR1 SGHRS and CDR2 YFSETQ. Trimming cost V 1 base and J 8 bases, with 27 bases left between them. This CDR3 has 18 amino acids. CDR3 in amino acids: CASSLFQGSSRLNHTQYF. The CDR3 region has the DNA TGCGCCAGCAGCTTGTTTCAGGGTTCGAGCAGACTCAACCATACCCAGTACTTC.

This clonotype was seen ten or more times. The V and J genes are TRBV30 and TRBJ2-2; 7 bases line up with TRBD2. The V gene's germline CDR1 is GTSNPN and CDR2 SVGIG (reference sequence). The CDR3 consists of 15 residues. Trimming removed 4 bases from V and 4 bases from J; junction bases left unmatched: 9. The CDR3 sequence is CAWNRLAGPTGELFF. The DNA for the CDR3 is TGTGCCTGGAACAGATTAGCGGGCCCCACCGGGGAGCTGTTTTTT.

This clonotype showed up many times. The chain recombines TRBV7-2 with TRBJ2-3; TRBD2 agrees at 13 bases. The CDR3 covers 18 residues. With V trimmed by 3 bases and J by 6 bases, 12 bases remained unmatched. Germline CDR1 is SGHTA and CDR2 is FQGNSA. The CDR3 bases are TGTGCCAGCAGCTTTAGTCGACAACTAGCGGGAGGGACTGATACGCAGTATTTT. This sequence encodes CASSFSRQLAGGTDTQYF. The full variable domain, rest sourced from reference TRBV7-2 and TRBJ2-3, is GAGVSQSPSNKVTEKGKDVELRCDPISGHTALYWYRQSLGQGLEFLIYFQGNSAPDKSGLPSDRFSAERTGGSVSTLTIQRTQQEDSAVYLCASSFSRQLAGGTDTQYFGPGTRLTVL.

This clonotype showed up just a few times. V is TRBV6-1 and J is TRBJ2-1; D ambiguous. Germline-derived CDR1 and CDR2 are MNHNS and SASEGT. V lost 0 bases, J lost 2 bases, and 5 bases lay in between. The CDR3 length is 14 residues. CDR3 residues: CASSEAVAYNEQFF. The CDR3 DNA reads TGTGCCAGCAGTGAAGCAGTGGCCTACAATGAGCAGTTCTTC.

The table lists this clonotype with a few counts. A clone one base away is much larger, so this may be a read error. The V and J genes are TRBV12-3 or TRBV12-4 and TRBJ2-3; D unresolved. CDR3 size: 14 residues. CDR3 DNA: TGTGCCGGCAGTTTACCCCCTAGCACAGATACGCAGTATTTT. As protein: CAGSLPPSTDTQYF.

This clonotype was seen many times. V is TRBV11-3 and J is TRBJ2-3; no clear D gene. The CDR3 covers 12 residues. V lost 3 bases and J 6 bases, leaving 7 bases between the germline ends. The germline gives CDR1 SGHNT, CDR2 YENEEA. In nucleotides, the CDR3 is TGTGCCAGCAGCTTCCCCGGGGATACGCAGTATTTT. Translating gives CASSFPGDTQYF.